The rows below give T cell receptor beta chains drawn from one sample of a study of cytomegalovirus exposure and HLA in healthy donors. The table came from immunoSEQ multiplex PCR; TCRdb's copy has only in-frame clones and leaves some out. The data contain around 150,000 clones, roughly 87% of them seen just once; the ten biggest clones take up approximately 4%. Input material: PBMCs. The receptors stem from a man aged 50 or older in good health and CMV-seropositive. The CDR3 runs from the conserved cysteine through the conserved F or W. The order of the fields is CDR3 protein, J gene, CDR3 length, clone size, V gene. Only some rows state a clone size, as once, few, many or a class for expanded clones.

CDR3aa: CASSLGGDREASGNTIYF; j_gene: TRBJ1-3; len: 18; abundance: .; v_gene: TRBV5-6
CDR3aa: CASSIYGTSSHNEQFF; j_gene: TRBJ2-1; len: 16; abundance: .; v_gene: TRBV5-1
CDR3aa: CASSLIADNTDTQYF; j_gene: TRBJ2-3; len: 15; abundance: .; v_gene: TRBV28
CDR3aa: CASSTRTGSTEAFF; j_gene: TRBJ1-1; len: 14; abundance: .; v_gene: TRBV5-4
CDR3aa: CASSVDLAGGISEQFF; j_gene: TRBJ2-1; len: 16; abundance: .; v_gene: TRBV9
CDR3aa: CASSIRLAGGDTQYF; j_gene: TRBJ2-3; len: 15; abundance: .; v_gene: TRBV7-2
CDR3aa: CASNPGQGILNTIYF; j_gene: TRBJ1-3; len: 15; abundance: .; v_gene: TRBV6-1
CDR3aa: CAMGLAGINEQFF; j_gene: TRBJ2-1; len: 13; abundance: few; v_gene: TRBV10-3
CDR3aa: CASSLAGGQQETQYF; j_gene: TRBJ2-5; len: 15; abundance: .; v_gene: TRBV5-6
CDR3aa: CASSLATGSTNEKLFF; j_gene: TRBJ1-4; len: 16; abundance: .; v_gene: TRBV11-2
CDR3aa: CASSRDRGLSPLHF; j_gene: TRBJ1-6; len: 14; abundance: few; v_gene: TRBV5-1
CDR3aa: CASSRGLARSSYNEQFF; j_gene: TRBJ2-1; len: 17; abundance: .; v_gene: TRBV7-8
CDR3aa: CASSEAYSSGNTIYF; j_gene: TRBJ1-3; len: 15; abundance: .; v_gene: TRBV6-1
CDR3aa: CASSEHRSDYTF; j_gene: TRBJ1-2; len: 12; abundance: .; v_gene: TRBV2
CDR3aa: CASSFAGQTYEQYF; j_gene: TRBJ2-7; len: 14; abundance: .; v_gene: TRBV13
CDR3aa: CAWSGVGGYEQYF; j_gene: TRBJ2-7; len: 13; abundance: .; v_gene: TRBV30
CDR3aa: CASSRGQGGDYEQYF; j_gene: TRBJ2-7; len: 15; abundance: .; v_gene: TRBV7-7
CDR3aa: CASSLGLAGASSYEQYF; j_gene: TRBJ2-7; len: 17; abundance: .; v_gene: TRBV28
CDR3aa: CASSLSSGNYGYTF; j_gene: TRBJ1-2; len: 14; abundance: few; v_gene: TRBV5-1
CDR3aa: CASSKREGRVETQYF; j_gene: TRBJ2-5; len: 15; abundance: .; v_gene: TRBV4-1
CDR3aa: CASSSGTSGRNEQFF; j_gene: TRBJ2-1; len: 15; abundance: .; v_gene: TRBV5-1
CDR3aa: CASSVFSGHQEQFF; j_gene: TRBJ2-1; len: 14; abundance: once; v_gene: TRBV9
CDR3aa: CASSLRIEQFF; j_gene: TRBJ2-1; len: 11; abundance: once; v_gene: TRBV28
CDR3aa: CATSRGTGSNTDTQYF; j_gene: TRBJ2-3; len: 16; abundance: .; v_gene: TRBV15
CDR3aa: CASSYTDRLNTEAFF; j_gene: TRBJ1-1; len: 15; abundance: .; v_gene: TRBV6-5
CDR3aa: CAWSVWEGTLNGYTF; j_gene: TRBJ1-2; len: 15; abundance: .; v_gene: TRBV30
CDR3aa: CASSIGTPSSYNEQFF; j_gene: TRBJ2-1; len: 16; abundance: .; v_gene: TRBV5-4
CDR3aa: CASSTGHLTGELFF; j_gene: TRBJ2-2; len: 14; abundance: .; v_gene: TRBV5-1
CDR3aa: CASSSGLSYNEQFF; j_gene: TRBJ2-1; len: 14; abundance: .; v_gene: TRBV28
CDR3aa: CASSLQGSTEAFF; j_gene: TRBJ1-1; len: 13; abundance: .; v_gene: TRBV5-4
CDR3aa: CASSLDGGHNQPQHF; j_gene: TRBJ1-5; len: 15; abundance: .; v_gene: TRBV11-2
CDR3aa: CASSQGARGPLHF; j_gene: TRBJ1-6; len: 13; abundance: .; v_gene: TRBV4-3
CDR3aa: CASSRTAVSSGANVLTF; j_gene: TRBJ2-6; len: 17; abundance: few; v_gene: TRBV4-3
CDR3aa: CAWSPGTSGSPLHF; j_gene: TRBJ1-6; len: 14; abundance: .; v_gene: TRBV30
CDR3aa: CASQRVGVDLLHF; j_gene: TRBJ1-6; len: 13; abundance: .; v_gene: TRBV30
CDR3aa: CASSKADSYNEQFF; j_gene: TRBJ2-1; len: 14; abundance: .; v_gene: TRBV7-9
CDR3aa: CASSGQDVYEQYF; j_gene: TRBJ2-7; len: 13; abundance: once; v_gene: TRBV2
CDR3aa: CASSYLAGGQFF; j_gene: TRBJ2-1; len: 12; abundance: few; v_gene: TRBV5-6
CDR3aa: CASSQNQGSYEQYF; j_gene: TRBJ2-7; len: 14; abundance: .; v_gene: TRBV4-1
CDR3aa: CASSLNRYYGYTF; j_gene: TRBJ1-2; len: 13; abundance: .; v_gene: TRBV27
CDR3aa: CASSLGSAANTGELFF; j_gene: TRBJ2-2; len: 16; abundance: .; v_gene: TRBV5-1
CDR3aa: CAWLMNTEAFF; j_gene: TRBJ1-1; len: 11; abundance: .; v_gene: TRBV30
CDR3aa: CASSQKLTGGYETQYF; j_gene: TRBJ2-5; len: 16; abundance: .; v_gene: TRBV4-2
CDR3aa: CASSIEGNAGNTIYF; j_gene: TRBJ1-3; len: 15; abundance: .; v_gene: TRBV19
CDR3aa: CASSPRTGGSYEQYF; j_gene: TRBJ2-7; len: 15; abundance: .; v_gene: TRBV7-9
CDR3aa: CASSIGGHHSNQPQHF; j_gene: TRBJ1-5; len: 16; abundance: .; v_gene: TRBV19
CDR3aa: CASSYWREGQETQYF; j_gene: TRBJ2-5; len: 15; abundance: .; v_gene: TRBV6-5